The 13 T cell receptor beta chains below come from one sample, sequenced in a study of PD-L1 blockade in urothelial cancer. The repertoire was sequenced with immunoSEQ multiplex PCR; TCRdb's copy has only in-frame clones and lacks some. The data hold fewer than 40,000 clones, with over 80% observed a single time. The material was PBMCs, obtained around atezolizumab (anti-PD-L1) treatment. Receptors were obtained from a man aged 45-65 years with urothelial cancer.

The chain has TRBV11-2 and TRBJ1-2; D not resolved. V shed 0 bases and J shed 0 bases, with 8 bases lying between them. CDR1 SGHAT and CDR2 FQNNGV come from the germline V gene. The CDR3 consists of 15 residues. The CDR3 nucleotides read TGTGCCAGCAGCTTAGAAGGCGGAGCTAACTATGGCTACACCTTC. Its translation is CASSLEGGANYGYTF.

The chain joins TRBV7-2 to TRBJ2-6; 11 bases match TRBD2. Germline CDR1 is SGHTA and CDR2 is FQGNSA. The CDR3 totals 18 residues. V trimming: 3 bases; J trimming: 2 bases; junction bases outside the gene matches: 6. The CDR3 nucleotides read TGTGCCAGCAGCTTTTTAGCGGGAGGGCCTCCTGGGGCCAACGTCCTGACTTTC. Translation gives CASSFLAGGPPGANVLTF.

The rearrangement links TRBV19 to TRBJ1-1; possible D gene TRBD1, 5 bases. CDR3 size: 12 residues. CDR1 and CDR2 from the germline V gene are LNHDA and SQIVND (reference sequence). V lost 8 bases, J lost 5 bases, and 12 bases lay in between. The DNA of the CDR3 is TGTGCCAGTGGGTCTAGGGGAACTGAAGCTTTCTTT. This translates into CASGSRGTEAFF.

This clone was seen once. The V gene is TRBV28, the J gene TRBJ2-5; 7 positions agree with TRBD2. The J segment lost 4 bases and the V segment lost 3 bases, leaving 8 bases of the junction unmatched. CDR1 and CDR2 from the germline V gene are MDHEN and SYDVKM. This CDR3 spans 15 amino acids. The CDR3 bases are TGTGCCAGCAGTTTGAGCTTGTGGGGGGGAGAGACCCAGTACTTC. Translating gives CASSLSLWGGETQYF.

This clone was picked up one time. This chain uses TRBV5-1 with TRBJ1-1, with D hard to call. The CDR3 runs 12 residues. V lost 1 base and J lost 7, with 8 bases in between. Germline V lookup: CDR1 SGHRS, CDR2 YFSETQ. CDR3: CASSLFGGEAFF. CDR3 DNA: TGCGCCAGCAGCTTGTTCGGAGGTGAAGCTTTCTTT.

The chain joins TRBV5-1 to TRBJ2-2, with 7 bases identical to TRBD2. Germline V lookup: CDR1 SGHRS, CDR2 YFSETQ. V lost 0 bases to trimming and J lost 7 bases; unmatched junction nucleotides: 12. The CDR3 has 17 amino acids. CDR3 sequence reads: CASSLAGSGPRGGELFF. The CDR3 coding sequence is TGCGCCAGCAGCTTGGCCGGTAGCGGGCCTCGAGGCGGGGAGCTGTTTTTT.

The chain is built from TRBV18 and TRBJ2-7; D gene ambiguous. V was shortened by 5 bases and J by 0 bases, with 8 bases between the two germline ends. The CDR3 has 13 residues. CDR1 is KGHSH, CDR2 LQKENI, per germline. This chain's CDR3 is CASSGLSSYEQYF. CDR3 DNA: TGTGCCAGCTCAGGGCTCAGCTCCTACGAGCAGTACTTC.

CDR3 nucleotide sequence: TGTGCCAGCAGCGTCGGAATAGAGGTTGAGCAGTTCTTC. This translates into CASSVGIEVEQFF. The rearrangement uses TRBV9 and TRBJ2-1; D remains ambiguous. Germline values: CDR1 SGDLS, CDR2 YYNGEE. The CDR3 loop spans 13 amino acids. Trimming removed 2 bases from V and 9 bases from J, with 12 bases in between.

V and J are TRBV9 and TRBJ2-1; 11 nucleotides match TRBD2. The CDR3 sequence is 15 residues long. Per the germline V gene, CDR1 is SGDLS and CDR2 is YYNGEE. J was trimmed by 6 bases and V by 4 bases; bases with no gene match: 6. CDR3 amino acids: CASSTEGTSGNEQFF. The CDR3 nucleotides are TGTGCCAGCAGCACAGAGGGGACTAGCGGCAATGAGCAGTTCTTC.

Judged by abundance, this clone is medium-sized. Other DNA sequences within the sample encode an identical CDR3. This chain joins TRBV30 and TRBJ1-5; 7 nucleotides agree with TRBD1. Germline-derived CDR1 and CDR2 are GTSNPN and SVGIG (reference sequence). The CDR3 runs to 16 residues. With V trimmed by 1 base and J by 1 base, 7 bases remained unmatched. CDR3 in amino acids: CAWSAETGRSNQPQHF. CDR3 coding DNA: TGTGCCTGGAGTGCTGAGACAGGGCGCAGCAATCAGCCCCAGCATTTT.

The chain carries TRBV5-1 and TRBJ1-6; D is possibly TRBD1 (6 bases). V lost 0 bases and J 10 bases, leaving 11 bases between the germline ends. Germline CDR1 is SGHRS and CDR2 is YFSETQ. The CDR3 runs 14 residues. This CDR3 reads CASSLGDKGSPLHF. DNA for the CDR3: TGCGCCAGCAGCTTGGGGGACAAGGGATCACCCCTCCACTTT.

The chain links TRBV7-9 to TRBJ2-7, with D tentatively TRBD2 (5 bases). V was shortened by 3 bases and J by 5 bases, with 5 bases between the two germline ends. The CDR3 sequence is 11 residues long. Germline V gene sequence: CDR1 SEHNR, CDR2 FQNEAQ (reference sequence). CDR3 loop: CASSFGDEQYF. CDR3 coding DNA: TGTGCCAGCAGCTTCGGGGACGAGCAGTACTTC.

This clone was seen only once. The rearrangement links TRBV2 to TRBJ1-4; no clear D. Trimming left V 6 bases short and J 12 bases short, with 14 bases between. From germline, CDR1 is SNHLY and CDR2 FYNNEI. The length of the CDR3 is 12 residues. CDR3: CASRTPLEELFF. Here the CDR3 DNA reads TGTGCCAGCAGGACCCCTCTGGAGGAACTGTTTTTT.